The 29 T cell receptor beta chains in this list originate from one sample, sequenced in a study of Tregs in tolerant kidney transplant recipients. Clones were read by immunoSEQ multiplex PCR, and TCRdb kept only the in-frame ones, dropping some. The sample lists about 240,000 clones, roughly 84% occurring once. Sequencing used CD4+ T cells from blood. These receptors came from a human donor in good health.

V gene TRBV4-2 combines with J gene TRBJ1-1, with D tentatively TRBD1 (5 bases). CDR1 is LGHNA and CDR2 is YNFKEQ in the germline V gene. The CDR3 is 17 amino acids. V was cut by 0 bases and J by 0 bases, with 14 bases left in between. The CDR3 bases are TGTGCCAGCAGCCAAGAGGTGGGGGGATTCATGAACACTGAAGCTTTCTTT. It specifies CASSQEVGGFMNTEAFF.

The chain links TRBV7-9 to TRBJ2-7; 11 nucleotides agree with TRBD2. Germline CDR1 is SEHNR and CDR2 is FQNEAQ (reference sequence). The junction had 15 bases not matched to a gene; V was cut back by 5 bases and J by 0 bases. CDR3 length: 19 amino acids. CDR3 residues: CASSVPGLAEIPISYEQYF. The DNA of the CDR3 is TGTGCCAGCAGCGTACCGGGACTAGCGGAGATTCCGATCTCCTACGAGCAGTACTTC.

The chain joins TRBV14 to TRBJ1-6; D is undetermined. From germline, CDR1 is SGHDN and CDR2 FVKESK. Deletions cut 4 bases from V and 4 bases from J, with 8 bases between. There are 14 residues in the CDR3. CDR3: CASSRQMYNSPLHF. In DNA form, the CDR3 reads TGTGCCAGCAGCCGCCAGATGTATAATTCACCCCTCCACTTT. Full variable domain (remainder filled in from reference TRBV14 and TRBJ1-6): EAGVTQFPSHSVIEKGQTVTLRCDPISGHDNLYWYRRVMGKEIKFLLHFVKESKQDESGMPNNRFLAERTGGTYSTLKVQPAELEDSGVYFCASSRQMYNSPLHFGNGTRLTVT.

V and J are TRBV6-4 and TRBJ2-3, with D hard to call. Germline assignment: CDR1 MRHNA and CDR2 SNTAGT. The CDR3 runs 14 residues. Trimming removed 2 bases at V and 1 base at J, with 7 bases between. In DNA, the CDR3 is TGTGCCAGCAGTGACAGTGGGGGCACAGATACGCAGTATTTT. This gives the protein CASSDSGGTDTQYF.

V and J are TRBV5-1 and TRBJ2-7; 7 bases fit TRBD1. Trimming removed 1 base from V and 4 bases from J; junction bases left unmatched: 8. The length of the CDR3 is 15 residues. CDR1 is SGHRS and CDR2 is YFSETQ in the germline V gene. The chain's CDR3 is CASSLNTGAGYEQYF. The CDR3 nucleotides are TGCGCCAGCAGCTTGAATACAGGGGCCGGGTACGAGCAGTACTTC. Together with reference TRBV5-1 and TRBJ2-7, the CDR3 gives the full variable domain: KAGVTQTPRYLIKTRGQQVTLSCSPISGHRSVSWYQQTPGQGLQFLFEYFSETQRNKGNFPGRFSGRQFSNSRSEMNVSTLELGDSALYLCASSLNTGAGYEQYFGPGTRLTVT.

This chain joins TRBV7-8 and TRBJ2-2, with 9 bases fitting TRBD2. From germline, CDR1 is SGHVS and CDR2 FQNEAQ. J gave up 4 bases and V 5 bases, and 8 bases lay outside the gene matches. CDR3 length: 16 amino acids. CDR3 region: CASSPQAGGITGELFF. The CDR3 DNA reads TGTGCCAGCAGCCCCCAGGCGGGGGGGATCACCGGGGAGCTGTTTTTT.

This chain links TRBV6-5 with TRBJ1-1; D is uncertain. The germline V gene has CDR1 MNHEY and CDR2 SVGAGI. The CDR3 loop spans 15 amino acids. Deletions cut 5 bases from V and 7 bases from J, with 20 bases between. The CDR3 DNA sequence: TGTGCCAGCAGTCGCTCAGGCCGGGGAAAGTATGAAGCTTTCTTT. This codes for CASSRSGRGKYEAFF.

The chain couples TRBV5-1 to TRBJ1-1; 9 nucleotides align to TRBD1. Germline CDR1 reads SGHRS; CDR2 reads YFSETQ. The V and J ends lost 3 bases and 0 bases, in that order; junction bases with no gene match: 6. The CDR3 is 16 amino acids. The CDR3 sequence: CASSSTGGRMNTEAFF. For the CDR3, the DNA is TGCGCCAGCAGCTCCACAGGGGGCCGAATGAACACTGAAGCTTTCTTT.

Turning to this clone: The sample holds other DNA sequences that translate to the same CDR3. The rearrangement uses TRBV7-2 and TRBJ2-7; D is possibly TRBD1 (6 bases). CDR1 SGHTA and CDR2 FQGNSA come from the germline V gene. Trimming took off 3 bases at V and 1 base at J, with 13 bases between the two ends. This CDR3 has 15 amino acids. The DNA of the CDR3 is TGTGCCAGCAGCTTGGGGGCGGGTCCGTCCTACGAGCAGTACTTC. Residues: CASSLGAGPSYEQYF.

The rearrangement uses TRBV9 and TRBJ2-1, with TRBD2 identical over 7 bases. V lost 0 bases and J lost 4; bases outside the gene matches: 4. Germline V gene sequence: CDR1 SGDLS, CDR2 YYNGEE. This CDR3 has 15 residues. The CDR3 loop is CASSVGFSGYNEQFF. The CDR3 bases are TGTGCCAGCAGCGTAGGATTTAGCGGGTACAATGAGCAGTTCTTC. Looking up the rest from reference TRBV9 and TRBJ2-1 gives the full variable domain: DSGVTQTPKHLITATGQRVTLRCSPRSGDLSVYWYQQSLDQGLQFLIQYYNGEERAKGNILERFSAQQFPDLHSELNLSSLELGDSALYFCASSVGFSGYNEQFFGPGTRLTVL.

Only a few counts were recorded for this clone. This chain uses TRBV2 with TRBJ1-1; 8 nucleotides align to TRBD1. The CDR3 has 14 amino acids. CDR1 is SNHLY, CDR2 FYNNEI, per germline. The V gene end was trimmed by 4 bases and the J gene end by 2 bases; junction bases not matched to a gene: 3. CDR3 DNA sequence: TGTGCCAGCAGTGTCCAGGGGGCCAACACTGAAGCTTTCTTT. Translating it yields CASSVQGANTEAFF.

The V and J genes are TRBV29-1 and TRBJ2-5, with a possible D match to TRBD1 (6 bases). Germline V gives CDR1 SQVTM, CDR2 ANQGSEA. This CDR3 spans 13 amino acids. With 7 bases removed from V and 7 bases from J, the gap between germline ends came to 19 bases. The CDR3 DNA reads as TGCAGCGCCTTGGGCCAGGGGATCTCGACCCAGTACTTC. This gives the protein CSALGQGISTQYF.

A single count supports this clone. The CDR3 DNA reads as TGTGCCAGCAGCATAGACTCTCTCGGGGCCCAGTACTTC. Protein: CASSIDSLGAQYF. V gene TRBV9 combines with J gene TRBJ2-5; possibly TRBD2 for D (5 bases). The CDR3 has 13 amino acids. CDR1 is SGDLS, CDR2 YYNGEE, per germline. V lost 4 bases, J lost 9 bases, and 16 bases lay in between.

This chain links TRBV19 with TRBJ1-1; the match to TRBD1 covers 8 bases. Trimming removed 3 bases from V and 0 bases from J; junction bases left unmatched: 6. The CDR3 is 16 residues long. The germline V gene encodes CDR1 LNHDA and CDR2 SQIVND (reference sequence). DNA of the CDR3: TGTGCCAGTAGTATCTTCAGGGGGCAGGTGAACACTGAAGCTTTCTTT. It is translated as CASSIFRGQVNTEAFF.

V is TRBV4-1 and J is TRBJ2-7; TRBD2 is a possible D gene (6 bases). The CDR3 has 16 residues. Germline CDR1 and CDR2: MGHRA and YSYEKL. With 6 bases removed from V and 3 bases from J, the gap between germline ends came to 21 bases. The CDR3 loop reads CASSVRDSSFDYEQYF. CDR3 nucleotide sequence: TGCGCCAGCAGTGTTAGGGACTCCTCTTTTGACTACGAGCAGTACTTC.

V usage is TRBV6-5 and J usage is TRBJ2-2; no reliable D call. CDR3 size: 12 residues. Trimming removed 6 bases from V and 6 bases from J, with 8 bases in between. Germline CDR1 reads MNHEY; CDR2 reads SVGAGI. CDR3 region: CASRLPPGELFF. The CDR3 bases are TGTGCCAGCAGGCTCCCCCCCGGGGAGCTGTTTTTT.

This clone was counted only a few times. The chain couples TRBV11-2 to TRBJ1-3, with 7 nucleotides matching TRBD1. Germline trimming cut 6 bases from V and 3 bases from J; bases unmatched to any gene: 5. The CDR3 contains 14 residues. Germline V gene lookup returns CDR1 SGHAT and CDR2 FQNNGV. The CDR3 sequence: CASSLQGFGNTIYF. CDR3 sequence (DNA): TGTGCCAGCAGTTTACAGGGGTTTGGAAACACCATATATTTT.

This clone was picked up one time. V gene TRBV30 combines with J gene TRBJ1-4; the D is unclear. This CDR3 has 13 amino acids. Trimming shortened V by 0 bases and J by 7 bases, and 9 bases separated the two germline ends. Germline-derived CDR1 and CDR2 are GTSNPN and SVGIG (reference sequence). The CDR3 protein is CAWSVRTAEKLFF. The CDR3 DNA is TGTGCCTGGAGTGTAAGAACAGCTGAAAAACTGTTTTTT.

This rearrangement joins TRBV7-9 to TRBJ2-6, with 10 nucleotides matching TRBD1. CDR1 and CDR2 from the germline V gene are SEHNR and FQNEAQ (reference sequence). The CDR3 covers 18 residues. The junction had 9 bases not matched to a gene; V was cut back by 3 bases and J by 4 bases. The CDR3 nucleotides read TGTGCCAGCAGCTTGCTAGGGACAGGGGCTGTGGGGGCCAACGTCCTGACTTTC. It codes for CASSLLGTGAVGANVLTF.

The chain is built from TRBV5-1 and TRBJ2-5, with D unresolved. Germline V gene lookup returns CDR1 SGHRS and CDR2 YFSETQ. V shed 5 bases and J shed 0 bases, with 5 bases lying between them. The CDR3 runs to 12 residues. CDR3 amino acids: CASSLNQETQYF. CDR3 in DNA: TGCGCCAGCAGTTTGAACCAAGAGACCCAGTACTTC.

This chain uses TRBV18 with TRBJ1-2, with D perhaps matching TRBD1 (5 bases). V lost 3 bases and J 4 bases, leaving 12 bases between the germline ends. The CDR3 runs 14 residues. Germline V gives CDR1 KGHSH, CDR2 LQKENI. The CDR3 region has the DNA TGTGCCAGCTCACCTCCAGACAGACCCTATGGCTACACCTTC. The encoded protein is CASSPPDRPYGYTF.

J is TRBJ2-5 and V is TRBV7-3; D may be TRBD1 (5 bases). V dropped 3 bases and J dropped 4 bases, with 12 bases sitting between them. Per germline, CDR1 SGHTA and CDR2 FQGTGA. The CDR3 totals 14 residues. The CDR3 region has the DNA TGTGCCAGCAGCTTTCAGGGATCTGGAGAGACCCAGTACTTC. Amino acids: CASSFQGSGETQYF.

V and J are TRBV5-1 and TRBJ2-5; D not certain. Trimming cost V 0 bases and J 4 bases, with 7 bases left between them. CDR3 length: 13 amino acids. Germline V gene data show CDR1 as SGHRS and CDR2 as YFSETQ. CDR3 sequence: CASSLGFPETQYF. The CDR3 region has the DNA TGCGCCAGCAGCTTGGGGTTCCCAGAGACCCAGTACTTC.

To note about this clone: Compared with germline, one end of the junction differs, possibly owing to a read error. V usage is TRBV5-1 and J usage is TRBJ1-3; unclear D gene. The germline gives CDR1 SGHRS, CDR2 YFSETQ. The length of the CDR3 is 16 residues. CDR3 DNA sequence: TGCGCCATCAGCTCCGAAATACATGGCTCTGGAAACACCATATATTTT. Its translation is CAISSEIHGSGNTIYF.

This sequence joins TRBV7-9 and TRBJ1-4; maybe TRBD1 (6 bases). CDR3 size: 16 residues. V lost 2 bases and J 3 bases, leaving 13 bases between the germline ends. CDR1 is SEHNR and CDR2 is FQNEAQ in the germline V gene (reference sequence). The CDR3 nucleotides read TGTGCCAGCAGCTTAACCACAGGGTTATCTAATGAAAAACTGTTTTTT. This translates into CASSLTTGLSNEKLFF.

V gene TRBV9 combines with J gene TRBJ1-4; TRBD1 matches 7 bases. The V gene's germline CDR1 is SGDLS and CDR2 YYNGEE. The CDR3 contains 14 residues. The V segment lost 4 bases and the J segment 6 bases; nucleotides outside the gene matches: 6. CDR3 nucleotide sequence: TGTGCCAGCAGCTCCAGGGGGTGGGATGAAAAACTGTTTTTT. It yields the protein CASSSRGWDEKLFF.

The rearrangement joins TRBV6-5 to TRBJ1-5; 10 bases match TRBD1. CDR1 and CDR2 (germline): MNHEY, SVGAGI. The CDR3 contains 14 residues. V shed 5 bases, J shed 2 bases, and the junction held 0 bases outside the gene matches. The CDR3 reads CASSGTGGNQPQHF. The CDR3, as DNA: TGTGCCAGCAGTGGGACAGGGGGCAATCAGCCCCAGCATTTT.

The rearrangement links TRBV5-8 to TRBJ1-2, with D hard to call. This CDR3 is built from 15 residues. Germline V CDR1 and CDR2: SGHTS, YDEGEE. V lost 0 bases and J lost 8, with 17 bases in between. As DNA, the CDR3 is TGTGCCAGCAGCTTGGGCCGGGGAGGCGGAGTCGGCTACACCTTC. Translation gives CASSLGRGGGVGYTF.

The chain is built from TRBV6-5 and TRBJ1-5; 7 bases map to TRBD1. Germline V CDR1 and CDR2: MNHEY, SVGAGI. Trimming cost V 2 bases and J 8 bases; bases outside gene matches: 3. This CDR3 region has 13 residues. CDR3 loop: CASSYDRVKPQHF. The DNA for the CDR3 is TGTGCCAGCAGTTACGACAGGGTAAAGCCCCAGCATTTT.